This T cell receptor beta chain comes out of a study of cytomegalovirus exposure and HLA in healthy donors. Study-wide points: About 87% or about 30% of the time was how often most TCR beta V segments were productive, according to an earlier analysis. Reported findings show TCR beta sequences accurately forecast HLA-A and HLA-B alleles in most subjects.

The PCR was carried out with 60 Vbeta primers and 13 Jbeta primers. Profiled with immunoSEQ multiplex PCR; TCRdb holds only in-frame clones, not every one. The data contain 150,000 or so clones, roughly 84% of them singletons. Every donor was a healthy person donating bone marrow. About this clone: Its antigen is not identified.

The V end lost 3 bases, the J end lost 3 bases, and 11 bases lay between the germline ends. The CDR3 is 14 residues long. Germline loops: CDR1 MNHNS, CDR2 SASEGT. The chain joins TRBV6-1 to TRBJ1-1; the D gene is possibly TRBD1 (5 bases). This sequence originates from a male donor in good health and CMV-seronegative. Sequencing was performed on PBMCs. CDR3 sequence (DNA): TGTGCCAGCAGTGAGTGGCAGGGCGACACTGAAGCTTTCTTT. Protein sequence: CASSEWQGDTEAFF.